This T cell receptor (beta chain) was captured in a study of cytomegalovirus exposure and HLA in healthy donors. CDR3 size: 14 residues. The germline V and J ends were trimmed by 3 bases and 1 base, with 9 bases remaining between them. CDR1 is LNHDA, CDR2 SQIVND, per germline (reference sequence). Both 60 Vbeta primers and 13 Jbeta primers went into the PCR. This table comes from immunoSEQ multiplex PCR, and its TCRdb copy is limited to in-frame clones, with some not included. The sample table includes about 88,000 clones. The origin of this receptor is a girl between 10 and 17 years old in good health and CMV-seropositive. The source material was PBMCs. The chain employs TRBV19 and TRBJ1-1; perhaps TRBD1 as D (5 bases). The CDR3 nucleotides read TGTGCCAGTAGTATCCGCGGGGGGAACACTGAAGCTTTCTTT. Protein product: CASSIRGGNTEAFF.